Shown below are 18 T cell receptor beta chains from a single sample sequenced in a study of blood T cell repertoires in COVID-19. Data came from immunoSEQ multiplex PCR; TCRdb stores just in-frame clones and leaves some out. Among about 270,000 clones listed, roughly 90% were seen once. Input material: peripheral blood. These receptors were collected from a woman aged 25 to 39 with COVID-19, enrolled during active disease.

This clone showed up just once. This chain uses TRBV24-1 with TRBJ1-4; a possible D gene is TRBD1 (6 bases). The V end was cut by 7 bases, the J end by 8 bases, with 16 bases between. This CDR3 is 14 amino acids long. The germline V gene has CDR1 KGHDR and CDR2 SFDVKD. CDR3 sequence (DNA): TGTGCCACCAGAGTTTTACAGGGATGGGAAAAACTGTTTTTT. Amino acids: CATRVLQGWEKLFF.

V is TRBV5-1 and J is TRBJ1-2, with TRBD1 identical over 10 bases. Germline CDR1 SGHRS, CDR2 YFSETQ. This CDR3 comprises 15 residues. V was clipped by 4 bases and J by 7 bases; unmatched bases: 10. The CDR3 coding sequence is TGCGCCAGCAGCGTTGGGGACAGGGGACTTGGTGGCTACACCTTC. Protein product: CASSVGDRGLGGYTF.

The V and J genes are TRBV7-8 and TRBJ1-2, with 9 nucleotides matching TRBD1. Germline CDR1 reads SGHVS; CDR2 reads FQNEAQ. The CDR3 totals 15 residues. J gave up 7 bases and V 5 bases, and 11 bases lay outside the gene matches. CDR3 in amino acids: CASSRDRGGYSGYTF. CDR3 nucleotide sequence: TGTGCCAGCAGCCGAGACAGGGGGGGCTATAGTGGCTACACCTTC.

The V and J genes are TRBV30 and TRBJ2-5; D may be TRBD2 (7 bases). The CDR3 is made up of 12 amino acids. The V end lost 3 bases, the J end lost 4 bases, and 9 bases lay between the germline ends. Germline CDR1 is GTSNPN and CDR2 is SVGIG (reference sequence). CDR3 loop: CAWRGGAETQYF. The DNA for the CDR3 is TGTGCCTGGAGGGGGGGGGCAGAGACCCAGTACTTC.

The V call is TRBV5-4, the J call TRBJ1-4; 7 nucleotides line up with TRBD1. The CDR3 is 16 amino acids. With V trimmed by 4 bases and J by 7 bases, 13 bases remained unmatched. The germline CDR1 and CDR2 sequences are SGHNT and YYREEE (reference sequence). The CDR3 region has the DNA TGTGCCAGCAGCCTCAACAGGGGAAATTTAGGTGAAAAACTGTTTTTT. This translates into CASSLNRGNLGEKLFF.

Points on this clone: This sample also contains other DNA sequences that code for the same CDR3. The CDR3 DNA sequence: TGTGCCAGCAGTTACGGAGGCGGGACCTACAATGAGCAGTTCTTC. Its protein product is CASSYGGGTYNEQFF. V is TRBV6-5 and J is TRBJ2-1, with D maybe TRBD2 (6 bases). The CDR3 consists of 15 residues. Germline assignment: CDR1 MNHEY and CDR2 SVGAGI. Trimming cost V 2 bases and J 2 bases, with 10 bases left between them.

The J gene is TRBJ1-2, the V gene TRBV7-9, with a tentative D call TRBD1 (6 bases). V gave up 7 bases and J gave up 0 bases, with 9 bases separating them. CDR3 length: 13 residues. Germline V lookup: CDR1 SEHNR, CDR2 FQNEAQ (reference sequence). This chain's CDR3 is CASNRATNYGYTF. CDR3 sequence (DNA): TGTGCCAGCAACAGGGCTACTAACTATGGCTACACCTTC.

The chain is built from TRBV24-1 and TRBJ1-4, with TRBD1 matching 7 bases. CDR1 is KGHDR and CDR2 is SFDVKD in the germline V gene. The CDR3 sequence is 17 residues long. V trimming: 2 bases; J trimming: 4 bases; junction bases outside the gene matches: 9. CDR3 coding DNA: TGTGCCACCAGTGATTCCTATCAGGGGGGATTTAATGAAAAACTGTTTTTT. As protein: CATSDSYQGGFNEKLFF.

The chain combines TRBV6-4 with TRBJ1-1; tentatively, D is TRBD1 (5 bases). The germline V gene encodes CDR1 MRHNA and CDR2 SNTAGT. Trimming removed 7 bases at V and 1 base at J, with 13 bases between. The CDR3 contains 14 residues. As DNA, the CDR3 is TGTGCCAGCACGTTAGACAGCGAGAACACTGAAGCTTTCTTT. Residues: CASTLDSENTEAFF.

The V gene is TRBV7-2, the J gene TRBJ2-7; 9 bases line up with TRBD1. The V gene's germline CDR1 is SGHTA and CDR2 FQGNSA. The CDR3 contains 16 residues. With 5 bases clipped from V and 2 bases from J, the junction kept 10 bases outside the gene matches. The CDR3 sequence is CASSTLGQGRAYEQYF. The CDR3 DNA sequence: TGTGCCAGCAGCACCCTAGGACAGGGGCGGGCCTACGAGCAGTACTTC.

The V gene is TRBV4-2, the J gene TRBJ2-7; 10 bases match TRBD2. Germline V lookup: CDR1 LGHNA, CDR2 YNFKEQ. J was trimmed by 4 bases and V by 1 base; bases with no gene match: 7. CDR3 size: 16 residues. The CDR3 sequence is CASSQGAGGPGYEQYF. The DNA of the CDR3 is TGTGCCAGCAGCCAAGGAGCGGGGGGGCCTGGATACGAGCAGTACTTC.

CDR3 sequence (DNA): TGTGCCAGCAGCTATTCCACATATATGAACACTGAAGCTTTCTTT. It codes for CASSYSTYMNTEAFF. This chain joins TRBV11-2 and TRBJ1-1, with D uncertain. The CDR3 spans 15 residues. Germline CDR1 SGHAT, CDR2 FQNNGV. The V and J ends lost 4 bases and 0 bases respectively, with 12 bases between them.

CDR3 protein: CASSFLETGQTLNQPQHF. CDR3 bases: TGTGCCAGCAGCTTCCTCGAGACAGGCCAGACCTTAAATCAGCCCCAGCATTTT. The V gene is TRBV25-1, the J gene TRBJ1-5, with TRBD1 as a possible D gene (6 bases). Between the trimmed V and J ends, which lost 6 bases and 4 bases, there was a span of 25 bases. The CDR3 loop spans 18 amino acids. CDR1 is MGHDK and CDR2 is SYGVNS in the germline V gene.

The chain uses TRBV19 and TRBJ1-2; possible D gene TRBD1, 5 bases. The CDR3 has 15 amino acids. Germline V gene sequence: CDR1 LNHDA, CDR2 SQIVND (reference sequence). Trimming left V 6 bases short and J 0 bases short, with 14 bases between. CDR3 coding DNA: TGTGCCAGTAGAAGGTCTGGGGGGGCTAACTATGGCTACACCTTC. Translation gives CASRRSGGANYGYTF.

The gene calls are TRBV7-9 and TRBJ2-7; maybe TRBD1 (6 bases). Trimming removed 4 bases from V and 3 bases from J, with 16 bases in between. Germline V CDR1 and CDR2: SEHNR, FQNEAQ (reference sequence). The CDR3 covers 15 residues. As DNA, the CDR3 is TGTGCCAGCAGCTCTGACAGGAGCTTTTACTACGAGCAGTACTTC. It is translated as CASSSDRSFYYEQYF.

This chain joins TRBV5-1 and TRBJ2-7; TRBD2 matches 8 bases. The V and J ends lost 4 bases and 7 bases, in that order; junction bases with no gene match: 13. Germline loops: CDR1 SGHRS, CDR2 YFSETQ. CDR3 length equals 15 residues. The CDR3 reads CASSRGLAGSWEQYF. The DNA for the CDR3 is TGCGCCAGCAGCCGAGGGTTAGCGGGGTCCTGGGAGCAGTACTTC.

The genes are TRBV11-2 and TRBJ2-5; 12 bases align to TRBD2. V shed 4 bases, J shed 6 bases, and the junction held 9 bases outside the gene matches. Germline V lookup: CDR1 SGHAT, CDR2 FQNNGV. CDR3 size: 16 residues. CDR3 sequence: CASSSLRTSGMKTQYF. DNA of the CDR3: TGTGCCAGCAGCTCTCTACGGACTAGCGGGATGAAGACCCAGTACTTC. The full variable domain, with the rest looked up from reference TRBV11-2 and TRBJ2-5, is EAGVAQSPRYKIIEKRQSVAFWCNPISGHATLYWYQQILGQGPKLLIQFQNNGVVDDSQLPKDRFSAERLKGVDSTLKIQPAKLEDSAVYLCASSSLRTSGMKTQYFGPGTRLLVL.

CDR3 sequence: CASSLRSGAVGYTF. CDR3 coding DNA: TGTGCCAGCAGCTTAAGGTCAGGGGCGGTTGGCTACACCTTC. The V and J genes are TRBV7-9 and TRBJ1-2; maybe TRBD1 (6 bases). Germline CDR1 is SEHNR and CDR2 is FQNEAQ (reference sequence). The CDR3 length is 14 residues. V was pared by 2 bases and J by 7 bases, with 14 bases between.